This TCR beta chain originates from a study of T cells in Graves' hyperthyroidism and ophthalmopathy. This clonotype was seen many times. RNA transcripts gave rise to amplified TCR beta CDR3 regions. HTBI primers were the set used in a first-round RT-PCR of the TCR CDR3. TCRdb processed the multiplex PCR reads anew with MiXCR; each CDR3 protein has one entry. The repertoire holds fewer than 500,000 distinct CDR3 sequences, with about 14% as singletons. Sequenced input: blood. This TCR derives from a man aged 30 to 39 with Graves' hyperthyroidism that later progressed to Graves' ophthalmopathy.

CDR3 nucleotides: TGTGCCAGCAGCTTTCTTGAGCAGTTCTTC. Its translation is CASSFLEQFF. The genes are TRBV7-9 and TRBJ2-1; D not resolved. Trimming shortened V by 3 bases and J by 9 bases, and 3 bases separated the two germline ends. Germline loops: CDR1 SEHNR, CDR2 FQNEAQ (reference sequence). This CDR3 contains 10 residues.